These 17 T cell receptor beta chains came from one sample sequenced in a study of Ad26.COV2.S vaccination and SARS-CoV-2 variants. TCRdb's table, derived via immunoSEQ multiplex PCR, lists solely in-frame clones and lacks some. The data show hundreds of thousands of clones, with roughly 91% seen just once and roughly 4.8% held by the top ten. Documented treatment: 19 received Ad26.COV2.S at low or high dose, single or two shots; roughly 5 received placebo; per-sample allocation not given. Samples were taken on day 63 after the first vaccine or placebo injection. The source material was peripheral blood, sampled in a trial of Ad26.COV2.S vaccine versus placebo. The receptors stem from a person between 18 and 65 years old who received the Ad26.COV2.S COVID-19 vaccine or a placebo.

J is TRBJ2-1 and V is TRBV20-1, with TRBD1 matching 11 bases. CDR1 and CDR2 from the germline V gene are DFQATT and SNEGSKA (reference sequence). Germline trimming cut 3 bases from V and 6 bases from J; bases unmatched to any gene: 4. CDR3 length: 14 amino acids. The CDR3 reads CSASAGTGGNEQFF. The DNA of the CDR3 is TGCAGTGCTAGTGCCGGGACAGGGGGCAATGAGCAGTTCTTC.

This chain uses TRBV24-1 with TRBJ2-2; possibly TRBD1 for D (5 bases). From germline, CDR1 is KGHDR and CDR2 SFDVKD. The CDR3 covers 15 residues. V gave up 6 bases and J gave up 1 base, with 11 bases separating them. CDR3 nucleotide sequence: TGTGCCACCAGTAGGCCAGGGCTGAACACCGGGGAGCTGTTTTTT. This gives the protein CATSRPGLNTGELFF.

V and J are TRBV30 and TRBJ1-5; a weak D match, TRBD1 (5 bases). CDR1 and CDR2 (germline): GTSNPN, SVGIG (reference sequence). This CDR3 contains 14 residues. V was cut by 1 base and J by 6 bases, with 13 bases left in between. DNA of the CDR3: TGTGCCTGGAGTGCCGGGACGCTGAGTCAGCCCCAGCATTTT. It yields the protein CAWSAGTLSQPQHF. Variable domain in full (rest from reference TRBV30 and TRBJ1-5): SQTIHQWPATLVQPVGSPLSLECTVEGTSNPNLYWYRQAAGRGLQLLFYSVGIGQISSEVPQNLSASRPQDRQFILSSKKLLLSDSGFYLCAWSAGTLSQPQHFGDGTRLSIL.

The chain recombines TRBV19 with TRBJ2-2; 9 nucleotides match TRBD2. J lost 5 bases, V lost 6 bases, and 7 bases had no gene match. The CDR3 loop spans 15 amino acids. Germline CDR1 is LNHDA and CDR2 is SQIVND (reference sequence). The CDR3 region is CASSRGGAGTGELFF. The CDR3 coding sequence is TGTGCCAGTAGCCGCGGGGGGGCCGGAACCGGGGAGCTGTTTTTT.

This chain links TRBV12-5 with TRBJ2-5, with D possibly being TRBD2 (6 bases). Trimming removed 4 bases at V and 4 bases at J, with 13 bases between. The CDR3 is 14 amino acids. Germline V gene lookup returns CDR1 LGHNT and CDR2 FRNRAP. The CDR3 DNA reads as TGTGCTAGTGGTTCAGAGGGGAGGCGAGAGACCCAGTACTTC. Amino acids: CASGSEGRRETQYF.

The chain links TRBV12-3 or TRBV12-4 to TRBJ1-4; D call uncertain. The CDR3 contains 12 residues. The V end lost 6 bases, the J end lost 7 bases, and 9 bases lay between the germline ends. CDR3 sequence: CASSSRGEKLFF. DNA of the CDR3: TGTGCCAGCAGCTCCCGGGGTGAAAAACTGTTTTTT.

The rearrangement links TRBV4-1 to TRBJ2-7; 8 nucleotides line up with TRBD1. J gave up 4 bases and V 0 bases, and 8 bases lay outside the gene matches. The CDR3 runs 16 residues. The V gene's germline CDR1 is MGHRA and CDR2 YSYEKL. DNA of the CDR3: TGCGCCAGCAGCCAAGATGTCGCAGGGGGCATGTACGAGCAGTACTTC. Translation gives CASSQDVAGGMYEQYF.

This sequence joins TRBV6-4 and TRBJ2-3; the D gene is possibly TRBD2 (6 bases). The germline CDR1 and CDR2 sequences are MRHNA and SNTAGT. V gave up 0 bases and J gave up 9 bases, with 13 bases separating them. There are 14 residues in the CDR3. The chain's CDR3 is CASSDSGRAGTQYF. As DNA, the CDR3 is TGTGCCAGCAGTGACTCGGGTCGAGCGGGCACGCAGTATTTT.

This chain uses TRBV4-1 with TRBJ1-2; no reliable D call. This CDR3 contains 15 residues. Germline values: CDR1 MGHRA, CDR2 YSYEKL. V was pared by 3 bases and J by 4 bases, with 15 bases between. The CDR3 reads CASSQAGIILYGYTF. The CDR3 region has the DNA TGCGCCAGCAGCCAGGCGGGGATAATCCTCTATGGCTACACCTTC.

The chain employs TRBV13 and TRBJ1-2; TRBD1 matches 10 bases. V shed 8 bases, J shed 5 bases, and the junction held 8 bases outside the gene matches. Germline V gives CDR1 PRHDT, CDR2 FYEKMQ (reference sequence). This CDR3 contains 14 residues. The CDR3 protein is CASLDRGARYGYTF. CDR3 DNA: TGTGCCAGCTTGGACAGGGGGGCCCGTTATGGCTACACCTTC.

J is TRBJ2-7 and V is TRBV7-3; 7 nucleotides line up with TRBD2. This CDR3 is built from 15 residues. Trimming at V came to 5 bases and at J to 2 bases, leaving 9 bases not matched to a gene. CDR1 SGHTA and CDR2 FQGTGA come from the germline V gene. CDR3 DNA: TGTGCCAGCAGCCCCGGACTAGTGGGCCCCTACGAGCAGTACTTC. Its translation is CASSPGLVGPYEQYF.

Remarks on this clone: This specimen includes other DNA sequences encoding the same CDR3. The chain recombines TRBV5-6 with TRBJ2-3; D is unresolved. Germline V gene lookup returns CDR1 SGHDT and CDR2 YYEEEE. CDR3 length: 12 amino acids. V was pared by 2 bases and J by 4 bases, with 5 bases between. The CDR3 reads CASSLGADTQYF. In DNA, the CDR3 is TGTGCCAGCAGCTTAGGCGCAGATACGCAGTATTTT.

The rearrangement uses TRBV5-5 and TRBJ1-4; unclear D gene. Germline V gene sequence: CDR1 SGHKS, CDR2 YYEKEE (reference sequence). The CDR3 runs to 15 residues. Trimming removed 1 base from V and 8 bases from J, with 15 bases in between. This chain's CDR3 is CASSLIERPFEKLFF. CDR3 DNA sequence: TGTGCCAGCAGCTTGATAGAAAGGCCCTTCGAAAAACTGTTTTTT.

V and J are TRBV19 and TRBJ1-5, with a possible D match to TRBD1 (6 bases). CDR1 LNHDA and CDR2 SQIVND come from the germline V gene (reference sequence). CDR3 size: 13 residues. Trimming pared 5 bases from V and 7 bases from J, leaving 12 bases between. This CDR3 reads CASSPGVGQPQHF. The CDR3 region has the DNA TGTGCCAGTAGTCCAGGGGTAGGGCAGCCCCAGCATTTT.

V and J are TRBV3-1 (or the pseudogene TRBV3-2) and TRBJ1-1, with a possible D match to TRBD1 (5 bases). The CDR3 is 12 residues long. Germline V CDR1 and CDR2: LGHDT, YNNKEL (reference sequence). V lost 0 bases, J lost 7 bases, and 6 bases lay in between. Written as DNA, the CDR3 is TGTGCCAGCAGCCAAGACAGGGATGAAGCTTTCTTT. This codes for CASSQDRDEAFF.

V is TRBV18 and J is TRBJ2-5; TRBD1 might be the D (6 bases). This CDR3 is 15 amino acids long. Trimming shortened V by 5 bases and J by 2 bases, and 15 bases separated the two germline ends. Germline V lookup: CDR1 KGHSH, CDR2 LQKENI. CDR3 bases: TGTGCCAGCTCATCAGCCCAGGGGTGGCAAGAGACCCAGTACTTC. Translation: CASSSAQGWQETQYF. Variable domain in full (rest from reference TRBV18 and TRBJ2-5): NAGVMQNPRHLVRRRGQEARLRCSPMKGHSHVYWYRQLPEEGLKFMVYLQKENIIDESGMPKERFSAEFPKEGPSILRIQQVVRGDSAAYFCASSSAQGWQETQYFGPGTRLLVL.

V usage is TRBV19 and J usage is TRBJ2-7; 13 bases are shared with TRBD2. V gave up 4 bases and J gave up 7 bases; unmatched junction bases: 7. The germline V gene has CDR1 LNHDA and CDR2 SQIVND (reference sequence). This CDR3 has 15 residues. CDR3 nucleotide sequence: TGTGCCAGTAGTACCGCGGGACTAGCGGGGAATGAGCAGTACTTC. This codes for CASSTAGLAGNEQYF.